This T cell receptor beta chain came from a study of blood T cell repertoires in COVID-19. Assay used: immunoSEQ multiplex PCR; TCRdb lists only in-frame clones, some missing. The table shows a few hundred thousand clones, with around 91% occurring only once. The CDR3 is made up of 15 amino acids. V shed 3 bases, J shed 2 bases, and the junction held 5 bases outside the gene matches. In germline, CDR1 is SGHRS, CDR2 YFSETQ. This chain links TRBV5-1 with TRBJ1-2; 9 nucleotides line up with TRBD1. The TCR sequence derives from a woman in her sixties with COVID-19, enrolled during active disease. Source material: peripheral blood. CDR3 sequence (DNA): TGCGCCAGCAGCTACGGGACAGGGATGAACTATGGCTACACCTTC. Amino acid sequence: CASSYGTGMNYGYTF.